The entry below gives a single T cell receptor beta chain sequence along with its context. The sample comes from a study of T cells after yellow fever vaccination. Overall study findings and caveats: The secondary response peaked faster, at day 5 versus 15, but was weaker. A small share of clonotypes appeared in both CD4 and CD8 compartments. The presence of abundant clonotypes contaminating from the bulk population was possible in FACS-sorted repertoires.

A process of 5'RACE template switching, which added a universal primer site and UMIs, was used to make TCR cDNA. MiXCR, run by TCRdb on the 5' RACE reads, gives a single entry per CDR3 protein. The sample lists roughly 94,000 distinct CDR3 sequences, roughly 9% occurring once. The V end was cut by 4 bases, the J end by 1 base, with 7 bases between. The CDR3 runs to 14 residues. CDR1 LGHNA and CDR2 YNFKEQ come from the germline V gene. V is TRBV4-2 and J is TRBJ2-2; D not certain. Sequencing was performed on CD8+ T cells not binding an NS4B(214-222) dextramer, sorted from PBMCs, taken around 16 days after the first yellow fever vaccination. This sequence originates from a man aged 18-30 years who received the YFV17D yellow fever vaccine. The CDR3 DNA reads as TGTGCCAGCAGCCGTCCAGGGAACACCGGGGAGCTGTTTTTT. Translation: CASSRPGNTGELFF.